The 32 T cell receptor beta chains below all came from one sample that was sequenced in a study of T cell repertoires in cytomegalovirus infection. TCRdb independently ran MiXCR on the reads; one entry per CDR3 protein. The sample carries tens of thousands of distinct CDR3 sequences, about 27% recorded once. These receptors have no identified antigens. This sample comprised CD8+ T cells from cultured PBMCs, obtained from culture after CMV antigen stimulation. All receptors come from a human donor in good health (CMV status not recorded). Some clones in this sample may be carry-over from other donors' samples.

This chain connects TRBV19 to TRBJ1-1; D ambiguous. Germline V gene sequence: CDR1 LNHDA, CDR2 SQIVND (reference sequence). V was shortened by 3 bases and J by 1 base, with 12 bases between the two germline ends. The CDR3 loop spans 15 amino acids. DNA of the CDR3: TGTGCCAGTAGTATTGTGAGGATACAGAACACTGAAGCTTTCTTT. Its protein product is CASSIVRIQNTEAFF.

This clonotype was found many times. The V gene is TRBV20-1, the J gene TRBJ2-5; 8 nucleotides agree with TRBD1. The V segment lost 4 bases and the J segment 5 bases; nucleotides outside the gene matches: 18. CDR1 and CDR2 from the germline V gene are DFQATT and SNEGSKA (reference sequence). The CDR3 runs 17 residues. The CDR3 sequence: CSAKTLLDREVSETQYF. CDR3 DNA sequence: TGCAGTGCTAAAACCCTATTGGACAGGGAGGTTTCTGAGACCCAGTACTTC.

The chain uses TRBV6-5 and TRBJ2-2; the D gene is possibly TRBD1 (5 bases). Between the trimmed V and J ends, which lost 7 bases and 3 bases, there was a span of 15 bases. The CDR3 has 15 amino acids. Germline values: CDR1 MNHEY, CDR2 SVGAGI. The CDR3 DNA reads as TGTGCCAGCAATATTAGGGGAAGTTACACCGGGGAGCTGTTTTTT. Translating it yields CASNIRGSYTGELFF.

This clonotype showed up many times. This rearrangement joins TRBV7-9 to TRBJ1-2; D remains ambiguous. Trimming pared 4 bases from V and 7 bases from J, leaving 22 bases between. Germline V gives CDR1 SEHNR, CDR2 FQNEAQ (reference sequence). CDR3 length: 16 residues. The CDR3 here is CASSSPNFWILGGYTF. The DNA of the CDR3 is TGTGCCAGCAGCTCCCCGAACTTTTGGATATTGGGTGGCTACACCTTC.

V is TRBV4-1 and J is TRBJ2-1; TRBD2 agrees at 13 bases. V was clipped by 3 bases and J by 4 bases; unmatched bases: 3. This CDR3 comprises 16 residues. Germline-derived CDR1 and CDR2 are MGHRA and YSYEKL. As DNA, the CDR3 is TGCGCCAGCAGCCAGACTAGCGGGGGGCCATACAATGAGCAGTTCTTC. It codes for CASSQTSGGPYNEQFF.

Ten or more counts support this clonotype. The V call is TRBV19, the J call TRBJ1-6; 7 bases map to TRBD1. This CDR3 contains 14 residues. Trimming removed 5 bases from V and 14 bases from J; junction bases left unmatched: 12. The V gene's germline CDR1 is LNHDA and CDR2 SQIVND (reference sequence). The CDR3 region is CASSRTGAGPSLHF. Written as DNA, the CDR3 is TGTGCCAGTAGTCGGACAGGAGCCGGCCCCTCCCTCCACTTT.

The V and J genes are TRBV7-6 and TRBJ2-2, with no clear D. The CDR3 has 18 amino acids. V was pared by 1 base and J by 0 bases, with 15 bases between. The germline CDR1 and CDR2 sequences are SGHVS and FNYEAQ. CDR3 region: CASSLDPPVMTNTGELFF. For the CDR3, the DNA is TGTGCCAGCAGCTTAGATCCCCCAGTTATGACGAACACCGGGGAGCTGTTTTTT.

The chain has TRBV23-1 and TRBJ2-1, with 11 positions matching TRBD1. TRBV23-1 belongs to the ORF category, with a function that is uncertain. Losses at the gene ends were 3 bases for V and 7 bases for J; bases not matched to a gene: 11. This CDR3 spans 17 amino acids. CDR3 sequence reads: CASSHHLDRGPTNEQFF. CDR3 nucleotide sequence: TGCGCCAGCAGTCATCATTTGGACAGGGGGCCAACTAATGAGCAGTTCTTC.

The table lists this clonotype with a few counts. The chain recombines TRBV12-3 or TRBV12-4 with TRBJ2-7; tentative D call: TRBD2 (5 bases). Deletions cut 10 bases from V and 6 bases from J, with 19 bases between. The CDR3 loop spans 13 amino acids. The CDR3 DNA sequence: TGTGCCAACAGCATGGGTGGACTGCGCGAGCAGTACTTC. As protein: CANSMGGLREQYF.

The chain couples TRBV6-2 or TRBV6-3 to TRBJ2-1, with 9 nucleotides matching TRBD2. Trimming took 6 bases from V and 9 from J; bases not matched to a gene: 3. Germline V gene data show CDR1 as MNHEY and CDR2 as SVGEGT. The CDR3 spans 12 residues. This chain's CDR3 is CASSASGIEQFF. CDR3 DNA sequence: TGTGCCAGCAGCGCTAGCGGGATTGAGCAGTTCTTC.

In this sample, this clonotype turned up many times. The chain has TRBV9 and TRBJ1-2; 7 nucleotides line up with TRBD1. Per germline, CDR1 SGDLS and CDR2 YYNGEE. The length of the CDR3 is 14 residues. With V trimmed by 4 bases and J by 5 bases, 8 bases remained unmatched. CDR3 in amino acids: CASSRGDSPYGYTF. CDR3 in DNA: TGTGCCAGCAGCAGGGGGGACAGCCCTTATGGCTACACCTTC.

There are many counts of this clonotype. The genes are TRBV7-8 and TRBJ1-2, with no clear D. Germline V gene lookup returns CDR1 SGHVS and CDR2 FQNEAQ. The CDR3 totals 16 residues. Deletions cut 1 base from V and 0 bases from J, with 12 bases between. The CDR3, as DNA: TGTGCCAGCAGCTTAGAGGAACCGGGGACTAACTATGGCTACACCTTC. It yields the protein CASSLEEPGTNYGYTF.

The chain is built from TRBV28 and TRBJ1-2, with a tentative D call TRBD1 (6 bases). Trimming took off 5 bases at V and 0 bases at J, with 16 bases between the two ends. The CDR3 extends over 16 amino acids. CDR1 is MDHEN, CDR2 SYDVKM, per germline. The CDR3 sequence is CASSKVGTITNYGYTF. CDR3 in DNA: TGTGCCAGCAGTAAAGTTGGGACAATTACTAACTATGGCTACACCTTC.

Here the CDR3 reads CASSPGTSGVVRETQYF. The CDR3 DNA sequence: TGTGCCAGCAGCCCCGGGACTAGCGGGGTTGTAAGGGAGACCCAGTACTTC. The gene calls are TRBV7-6 and TRBJ2-5; 13 nucleotides line up with TRBD2. Germline values: CDR1 SGHVS, CDR2 FNYEAQ. J gave up 5 bases and V 5 bases, and 11 bases lay outside the gene matches. This CDR3 is built from 17 residues.

The rearrangement links TRBV4-3 to TRBJ1-6; TRBD1 agrees at 9 bases. The CDR3 has 15 residues. CDR1 and CDR2 (germline): LGHNA, YSLEER. The ends lost 5 bases at V and 5 bases at J; junction bases unmatched: 4. The CDR3 bases are TGCGCCAGCAGCGAAGGGACAGGGAATAATTCACCCCTCCACTTT. Amino acid sequence: CASSEGTGNNSPLHF.

The rearrangement links TRBV20-1 to TRBJ2-2; 10 nucleotides agree with TRBD1. Germline V CDR1 and CDR2: DFQATT, SNEGSKA (reference sequence). The J segment lost 0 bases and the V segment lost 6 bases, leaving 16 bases of the junction unmatched. The CDR3 sequence is 19 residues long. CDR3: CSAGAGDRGSYPNTGELFF. The CDR3 coding sequence is TGCAGTGCAGGGGCTGGGGACAGGGGAAGTTATCCGAACACCGGGGAGCTGTTTTTT.

Many counts were recorded for this clonotype. V is TRBV6-2 or TRBV6-3 and J is TRBJ2-1; 9 bases map to TRBD2. Germline CDR1 is MNHEY and CDR2 is SVGEGT. The CDR3 is 16 residues long. The trim removed 0 bases at V and 2 bases at J, leaving 2 bases unmatched. The chain's CDR3 is CASSYSGGGAYNEQFF. CDR3 nucleotides: TGTGCCAGCAGTTACTCTGGCGGGGGGGCCTACAATGAGCAGTTCTTC.

CDR3 amino acids: CASNPGQGTSYEQYF. Written as DNA, the CDR3 is TGTGCCAGCAATCCGGGACAGGGGACCTCCTACGAGCAGTACTTC. The gene calls are TRBV2 and TRBJ2-7; 10 bases match TRBD1. The V and J ends lost 7 bases and 0 bases, in that order; junction bases with no gene match: 6. CDR1 SNHLY and CDR2 FYNNEI come from the germline V gene. CDR3 length: 15 residues.

This clonotype showed up just a few times. The chain combines TRBV7-8 with TRBJ1-1, with a tentative D call TRBD1 (6 bases). Germline values: CDR1 SGHVS, CDR2 FQNEAQ. CDR3 length: 13 amino acids. Trimming shortened V by 5 bases and J by 10 bases, and 17 bases separated the two germline ends. CDR3 in amino acids: CASSQSTAQGAFF. The CDR3, as DNA: TGTGCCAGCAGCCAAAGTACGGCACAGGGAGCTTTCTTT.

This clonotype has more than one count but fewer than ten. V is TRBV6-6 and J is TRBJ1-2, with D possibly TRBD1 on 6 matching bases. Germline CDR1 MNHNY, CDR2 SVGAGI (reference sequence). There are 16 residues in the CDR3. The ends were cut back, 2 bases at V and 6 bases at J, with 19 bases in the middle. The CDR3 loop reads CASSYPLTGADDGYTF. CDR3 bases: TGTGCCAGCAGTTACCCTCTTACGGGGGCGGACGATGGCTACACCTTC.

This chain links TRBV5-8 with TRBJ2-3; TRBD1 agrees at 8 bases. The V gene end was trimmed by 0 bases and the J gene end by 6 bases; junction bases not matched to a gene: 6. The length of the CDR3 is 15 residues. CDR1 SGHTS and CDR2 YDEGEE come from the germline V gene. The CDR3 bases are TGTGCCAGCAGCTTGGGGCAGGGGGCGTCGGATACGCAGTATTTT. The encoded protein is CASSLGQGASDTQYF.

This clonotype has only a few counts. This sequence joins TRBV7-2 and TRBJ1-3; no reliable D call. Trimming cost V 2 bases and J 0 bases, with 5 bases left between them. The CDR3 spans 14 residues. Germline V gene lookup returns CDR1 SGHTA and CDR2 FQGNSA. CDR3 coding DNA: TGTGCCAGCAGCTTATTGGGCTCTGGAAACACCATATATTTT. Protein sequence: CASSLLGSGNTIYF.

This clonotype was observed a handful of times. The rearrangement uses TRBV12-3 or TRBV12-4 and TRBJ2-1, with D tentatively TRBD2 (7 bases). V shed 8 bases and J shed 0 bases, with 17 bases lying between them. This CDR3 is 16 amino acids long. CDR3 nucleotides: TGTGCCAGCCGACCCTGGGGGGGCGGCTCCTACAATGAGCAGTTCTTC. Translation: CASRPWGGGSYNEQFF.

There are a few counts of this clonotype. This chain connects TRBV7-9 to TRBJ1-1, with D perhaps matching TRBD1 (6 bases). V was clipped by 5 bases and J by 8 bases, with 18 bases between them. The germline V gene has CDR1 SEHNR and CDR2 FQNEAQ (reference sequence). The CDR3 runs to 14 residues. CDR3 DNA: TGTGCCAGCAGCACGGTACAGGGTGTCGCCGAAGCTTTCTTT. Translating it yields CASSTVQGVAEAFF.

This clonotype showed up many times. This sequence joins TRBV7-2 and TRBJ2-7; 9 nucleotides line up with TRBD1. V lost 2 bases to trimming and J lost 3 bases; unmatched junction nucleotides: 8. The CDR3 is 16 amino acids. Per the germline V gene, CDR1 is SGHTA and CDR2 is FQGNSA. CDR3 protein: CASSLPRTGVIYEQYF. Here the CDR3 DNA reads TGTGCCAGCAGCTTACCGAGGACAGGGGTGATCTACGAGCAGTACTTC.

The chain combines TRBV4-3 with TRBJ1-4; D is ambiguous. V lost 0 bases, J lost 8 bases, and 16 bases lay in between. Germline loops: CDR1 LGHNA, CDR2 YSLEER. This CDR3 has 16 residues. The CDR3 DNA is TGCGCCAGCAGCCAAGATCGGGCAGGTTTAGGAGAAAAACTGTTTTTT. This encodes CASSQDRAGLGEKLFF.

This clonotype was counted a few times. V is TRBV7-9 and J is TRBJ1-4; tentatively, D is TRBD1 (6 bases). The CDR3 length is 13 residues. Germline assignment: CDR1 SEHNR and CDR2 FQNEAQ (reference sequence). V was shortened by 10 bases and J by 8 bases, with 17 bases between the two germline ends. This CDR3 reads CATQTGSAEKLFF. The CDR3, as DNA: TGTGCCACCCAAACAGGGTCTGCAGAAAAACTGTTTTTT.

The chain is built from TRBV27 and TRBJ1-1, with D tentatively TRBD1 (5 bases). Trimming cost V 1 base and J 5 bases, with 11 bases left between them. The germline V gene encodes CDR1 MNHEY and CDR2 SMNVEV (reference sequence). CDR3 length: 14 amino acids. The chain's CDR3 is CASSLLGVGTEAFF. CDR3 bases: TGTGCCAGCAGTTTATTGGGGGTGGGTACTGAAGCTTTCTTT.

The chain joins TRBV20-1 to TRBJ2-2, with D perhaps matching TRBD2 (5 bases). V gave up 6 bases and J gave up 8 bases, with 10 bases separating them. This CDR3 region has 11 residues. Germline lookup yields CDR1 DFQATT and CDR2 SNEGSKA (reference sequence). As DNA, the CDR3 is TGCAGTGCCAACGAGGGAGGGGAGCTGTTTTTT. Translating gives CSANEGGELFF.

The rearrangement joins TRBV2 to TRBJ1-6; D gene unclear. Per the germline V gene, CDR1 is SNHLY and CDR2 is FYNNEI. V was trimmed by 2 bases and J by 3 bases, leaving 11 bases between them. The CDR3 covers 16 residues. The CDR3 spells CASSENGLNYNSPLHF. The DNA for the CDR3 is TGTGCCAGCAGTGAAAATGGACTCAACTATAATTCACCCCTCCACTTT.

This clonotype was observed a handful of times. The chain is built from TRBV6-5 and TRBJ2-1; a weak D match, TRBD2 (6 bases). Germline CDR1 MNHEY, CDR2 SVGAGI. Trimming removed 2 bases at V and 9 bases at J, with 11 bases between. The CDR3 is 13 amino acids. The CDR3, as DNA: TGTGCCAGCAGTTACATGGGGGGTGGTGAGCAGTTCTTC. It yields the protein CASSYMGGGEQFF.

V gene TRBV12-5 combines with J gene TRBJ2-7, with a possible D match to TRBD1 (8 bases). Trimming removed 2 bases from V and 2 bases from J, with 13 bases in between. CDR1 is LGHNT, CDR2 FRNRAP, per germline. The CDR3 sequence is 15 residues long. This CDR3 is CASGLFTGGAYEQYF. In DNA, the CDR3 is TGTGCTAGTGGTTTGTTTACAGGGGGGGCCTACGAGCAGTACTTC.